These 27 T cell receptor beta chains originate from one sample sequenced in a study of cytomegalovirus exposure and HLA in healthy donors. The PCR ran on 60 Vbeta and 13 Jbeta primers. This table comes from immunoSEQ multiplex PCR, and its TCRdb copy is limited to in-frame clones, with some not included. The sample lists 100,000 to 150,000 clones, around 80% occurring once. The specimen sequenced was PBMCs. Receptors originate from a man aged 25-40 years in good health and CMV-seropositive.

Only a few counts were recorded for this clone. The rearrangement joins TRBV6-5 to TRBJ1-1; no firm D call. Germline lookup yields CDR1 MNHEY and CDR2 SVGAGI. V was pared by 0 bases and J by 0 bases, with 11 bases between. The CDR3 extends over 16 amino acids. DNA of the CDR3: TGTGCCAGCAGTTACTCGAGTGGCAGGCTGAACACTGAAGCTTTCTTT. This codes for CASSYSSGRLNTEAFF.

This rearrangement joins TRBV7-2 to TRBJ2-3, with TRBD2 matching over 8 bases. V shed 5 bases and J 7 bases; nucleotides not matched to a gene: 11. There are 15 residues in the CDR3. Germline V gene sequence: CDR1 SGHTA, CDR2 FQGNSA. CDR3 amino acids: CASSPPEREWYTQYF. As DNA, the CDR3 is TGTGCCAGCAGCCCTCCGGAGCGGGAGTGGTATACGCAGTATTTT.

The chain is built from TRBV5-1 and TRBJ2-3, with D possibly TRBD1 on 6 matching bases. Looked up from germline, CDR1 is SGHRS and CDR2 is YFSETQ. The CDR3 has 15 amino acids. Trimming stripped 0 bases from V and 0 bases from J, with 8 bases between. CDR3 region: CASSLGQESTDTQYF. DNA of the CDR3: TGCGCCAGCAGCTTGGGACAGGAGAGCACAGATACGCAGTATTTT.

The chain has TRBV7-2 and TRBJ2-5, with 7 bases matching TRBD2. Germline CDR1 and CDR2: SGHTA and FQGNSA. This CDR3 has 14 amino acids. Losses at the gene ends were 0 bases for V and 5 bases for J; bases not matched to a gene: 3. The CDR3, as DNA: TGTGCCAGCAGCTTAGCGCGGGGGACGGAGACCCAGTACTTC. Translation gives CASSLARGTETQYF. Full variable domain (missing parts from reference TRBV7-2 and TRBJ2-5): GAGVSQSPSNKVTEKGKDVELRCDPISGHTALYWYRQSLGQGLEFLIYFQGNSAPDKSGLPSDRFSAERTGGSVSTLTIQRTQQEDSAVYLCASSLARGTETQYFGPGTRLLVL.

The V gene is TRBV7-9, the J gene TRBJ1-3; TRBD1 agrees at 9 bases. The germline V gene encodes CDR1 SEHNR and CDR2 FQNEAQ (reference sequence). Trimming removed 3 bases from V and 5 bases from J; junction bases left unmatched: 8. CDR3 length: 16 residues. DNA of the CDR3: TGTGCCAGCAGCTTGGCCGCCGGGACAGGGAGAAACACCATATATTTT. Translated, it gives CASSLAAGTGRNTIYF.

This chain joins TRBV18 and TRBJ2-3; TRBD1 matches at 8 bases. CDR1 is KGHSH, CDR2 LQKENI, per germline. V lost 2 bases, J lost 6 bases, and 13 bases stayed unmatched. The CDR3 runs to 17 residues. CDR3 loop: CASSPIGGQGAWDTQYF. CDR3 DNA: TGTGCCAGCTCACCAATTGGGGGGCAGGGGGCATGGGATACGCAGTATTTT.

V is TRBV7-8 and J is TRBJ2-1, with 10 bases fitting TRBD2. In germline, CDR1 is SGHVS, CDR2 FQNEAQ. Trimming cost V 4 bases and J 9 bases; bases outside gene matches: 24. The CDR3 sequence is 20 residues long. Here the CDR3 reads CASSSGGLAGVRRSSGEQFF. As DNA, the CDR3 is TGTGCCAGCAGCTCGGGGGGGCTAGCGGGAGTTAGACGCTCGTCCGGTGAGCAGTTCTTC.

The V call is TRBV4-2, the J call TRBJ2-5; the match to TRBD2 covers 7 bases. Per germline, CDR1 LGHNA and CDR2 YNFKEQ. The V segment lost 4 bases and the J segment 5 bases; nucleotides outside the gene matches: 13. The CDR3 contains 16 residues. CDR3 DNA sequence: TGTGCCAGCAGCCCCACAGGCGCGGGAGAGGAGGAGACCCAGTACTTC. Amino acids: CASSPTGAGEEETQYF.

The J gene is TRBJ1-2, the V gene TRBV27, with 9 nucleotides matching TRBD1. The ends lost 5 bases at V and 7 bases at J; junction bases unmatched: 5. Germline values: CDR1 MNHEY, CDR2 SMNVEV (reference sequence). The CDR3 runs 13 residues. The CDR3: CASSITGGGGYTF. CDR3 DNA sequence: TGTGCCAGCAGTATCACAGGGGGCGGTGGCTACACCTTC.

This clone was seen a single time. V and J are TRBV27 and TRBJ1-5; weak D call: TRBD1 (5 bases). With 3 bases removed from V and 4 bases from J, the gap between germline ends came to 13 bases. The CDR3 has 15 residues. Germline V gene sequence: CDR1 MNHEY, CDR2 SMNVEV (reference sequence). CDR3 region: CASSLSRGGNQPQHF. In nucleotides, the CDR3 is TGTGCCAGCAGTTTGTCAAGGGGAGGTAATCAGCCCCAGCATTTT.

The chain carries TRBV30 and TRBJ1-2; D is ambiguous. The CDR3 is 12 amino acids. Trimming removed 0 bases at V and 8 bases at J, with 10 bases between. The germline CDR1 and CDR2 sequences are GTSNPN and SVGIG (reference sequence). CDR3 sequence (DNA): TGTGCCTGGAGTGTTGCCGGGTTGGGCTACACCTTC. Translating it yields CAWSVAGLGYTF.

Only a few counts were recorded for this clone. The chain carries TRBV14 and TRBJ2-7; 10 positions agree with TRBD2. This CDR3 contains 13 residues. From germline, CDR1 is SGHDN and CDR2 FVKESK. With 4 bases clipped from V and 6 bases from J, the junction kept 3 bases outside the gene matches. CDR3 amino acids: CASSPRLAGEQYF. CDR3 DNA sequence: TGTGCCAGCAGCCCCCGACTAGCGGGCGAGCAGTACTTC.

This chain joins TRBV7-9 and TRBJ2-3; tentatively, D is TRBD1 (6 bases). V dropped 5 bases and J dropped 3 bases, with 15 bases sitting between them. Germline values: CDR1 SEHNR, CDR2 FQNEAQ (reference sequence). CDR3 size: 15 residues. Written as DNA, the CDR3 is TGTGCCAGCAGCCCCGACAGGATAACGACAGATACGCAGTATTTT. It encodes CASSPDRITTDTQYF.

The rearrangement joins TRBV2 to TRBJ2-5; the match to TRBD2 covers 7 bases. With V trimmed by 6 bases and J by 5 bases, 18 bases remained unmatched. Germline CDR1 reads SNHLY; CDR2 reads FYNNEI. There are 17 residues in the CDR3. The CDR3 sequence is CASRRGFSAGVGETQYF. In DNA form, the CDR3 reads TGTGCCAGCAGGAGGGGCTTTTCGGCGGGAGTTGGTGAGACCCAGTACTTC.

This clone was found once. V usage is TRBV19 and J usage is TRBJ1-1; D is undetermined. Trimming left V 0 bases short and J 0 bases short, with 11 bases between. The germline V gene has CDR1 LNHDA and CDR2 SQIVND (reference sequence). The CDR3 runs 16 residues. CDR3 in amino acids: CASSIDARLMNTEAFF. The CDR3 region has the DNA TGTGCCAGTAGTATAGATGCCCGGTTAATGAACACTGAAGCTTTCTTT.

The J gene is TRBJ2-7, the V gene TRBV27; D unclear. The CDR3 totals 13 residues. The germline V and J ends were trimmed by 2 bases and 6 bases, with 11 bases remaining between them. Germline V gene lookup returns CDR1 MNHEY and CDR2 SMNVEV (reference sequence). Here the CDR3 reads CASSLLGGFEQYF. CDR3 nucleotides: TGTGCCAGCAGTTTACTAGGTGGGTTCGAGCAGTACTTC.

A few counts support this clone. V gene TRBV30 combines with J gene TRBJ1-1; 7 positions match TRBD1. CDR3 length: 13 amino acids. Germline lookup yields CDR1 GTSNPN and CDR2 SVGIG (reference sequence). V was clipped by 3 bases and J by 2 bases; unmatched bases: 3. CDR3 sequence reads: CAWSGTANTEAFF. The CDR3 bases are TGTGCCTGGAGCGGGACAGCCAACACTGAAGCTTTCTTT.

The table lists this clone with a few counts. The rearrangement uses TRBV6-1 and TRBJ1-2; 7 bases align to TRBD1. CDR1 and CDR2 from the germline V gene are MNHNS and SASEGT. With 3 bases clipped from V and 3 bases from J, the junction kept 4 bases outside the gene matches. CDR3 size: 14 residues. CDR3 protein: CASSERQGDYGYTF. In DNA, the CDR3 is TGTGCCAGCAGTGAGAGGCAGGGGGACTATGGCTACACCTTC.

The chain recombines TRBV30 with TRBJ1-6; 8 positions match TRBD1. V lost 2 bases and J lost 7; bases outside the gene matches: 7. This CDR3 comprises 15 residues. The germline gives CDR1 GTSNPN, CDR2 SVGIG (reference sequence). In nucleotides, the CDR3 is TGTGCCTGGAGTAGAAAACAGGGGGGGAATTCACCCCTCCACTTT. Translated: CAWSRKQGGNSPLHF. The full variable domain, in which reference TRBV30 and TRBJ1-6 provide the parts outside the CDR3, is SQTIHQWPATLVQPVGSPLSLECTVEGTSNPNLYWYRQAAGRGLQLLFYSVGIGQISSEVPQNLSASRPQDRQFILSSKKLLLSDSGFYLCAWSRKQGGNSPLHFGNGTRLTVT.

The chain links TRBV19 to TRBJ1-2, with D unclear. Trimming shortened V by 2 bases and J by 3 bases, and 10 bases separated the two germline ends. This CDR3 contains 14 residues. In germline, CDR1 is LNHDA, CDR2 SQIVND (reference sequence). This CDR3 reads CASSIFERDYGYTF. In nucleotides, the CDR3 is TGTGCCAGTAGTATATTCGAGAGGGACTATGGCTACACCTTC.

This clone rates as medium-sized. The chain couples TRBV7-9 to TRBJ2-1; 13 positions agree with TRBD2. The CDR3 spans 16 residues. Looked up from germline, CDR1 is SEHNR and CDR2 is FQNEAQ (reference sequence). V shed 2 bases and J 8 bases; nucleotides not matched to a gene: 6. CDR3 nucleotides: TGTGCCAGCAGCTTAATGGGACTAGCGGGAAAGGATGAGCAGTTCTTC. Translation: CASSLMGLAGKDEQFF.

Written as DNA, the CDR3 is TGTGCCAGCAGCTTAGACGGACTAGTGGGTGATGAGCAGTTCTTC. It translates to CASSLDGLVGDEQFF. V usage is TRBV7-2 and J usage is TRBJ2-1, with TRBD2 matching 7 bases. The CDR3 has 15 residues. Germline assignment: CDR1 SGHTA and CDR2 FQGNSA. V trimming: 1 base; J trimming: 8 bases; junction bases outside the gene matches: 8.

Note on this clone: An end of the junction differs from the germline gene, which may be a read error. The chain is built from TRBV9 and TRBJ2-7, with 8 bases identical to TRBD2. From germline, CDR1 is SGDLS and CDR2 YYNGEE. This CDR3 region has 14 residues. DNA for the CDR3: TGTGCCAGCAGCGTGACTAGCGCTTCCTCCGAGCAGTACTTC. Translated, it gives CASSVTSASSEQYF. The whole variable domain, remainder taken from reference TRBV9 and TRBJ2-7, is DSGVTQTPKHLITATGQRVTLRCSPRSGDLSVYWYQQSLDQGLQFLIQYYNGEERAKGNILERFSAQQFPDLHSELNLSSLELGDSALYFCASSVTSASSEQYFGPGTRLTVT.

The chain is built from TRBV6-1 and TRBJ2-2, with unresolved D. Germline values: CDR1 MNHNS, CDR2 SASEGT. With 5 bases removed from V and 3 bases from J, the gap between germline ends came to 10 bases. The CDR3 totals 14 residues. The chain's CDR3 is CASSPYLDTGELFF. The CDR3 DNA sequence: TGTGCCAGCAGTCCCTACTTGGACACCGGGGAGCTGTTTTTT.

The gene calls are TRBV29-1 and TRBJ2-5, with D possibly being TRBD2 (6 bases). This CDR3 has 14 amino acids. From germline, CDR1 is SQVTM and CDR2 ANQGSEA. Trimming took 6 bases from V and 2 from J, leaving 16 bases between them. The CDR3 DNA follows: TGCAGCGTCATTTTACTAGCCGCGCAAGAGACCCAGTACTTC. As protein: CSVILLAAQETQYF.

V gene TRBV7-6 combines with J gene TRBJ2-1, with D hard to call. This CDR3 comprises 16 residues. The germline CDR1 and CDR2 sequences are SGHVS and FNYEAQ. The V end lost 2 bases, the J end lost 3 bases, and 14 bases lay between the germline ends. The CDR3 DNA reads TGTGCCAGCAGCTTATTCTCGAACTCCGGCTACAATGAGCAGTTCTTC. This codes for CASSLFSNSGYNEQFF. The variable domain in full, completed from reference TRBV7-6 and TRBJ2-1, reads GAGVSQSPRYKVTKRGQDVALRCDPISGHVSLYWYRQALGQGPEFLTYFNYEAQQDKSGLPNDRFSAERPEGSISTLTIQRTEQRDSAMYRCASSLFSNSGYNEQFFGPGTRLTVL.

V usage is TRBV19 and J usage is TRBJ2-7, with 12 bases matching TRBD2. CDR3 size: 14 residues. Germline V lookup: CDR1 LNHDA, CDR2 SQIVND (reference sequence). V shed 4 bases, J shed 5 bases, and the junction held 3 bases outside the gene matches. The CDR3 reads CASSKRLAGDEQYF. CDR3 nucleotides: TGTGCCAGTAGTAAAAGACTAGCGGGAGACGAGCAGTACTTC.